This passage covers 26 T cell receptor beta chains from one sample sequenced in a study of shared clonotypes between healthy human individuals. Using immunoSEQ multiplex PCR, the repertoire was profiled, and TCRdb retains in-frame clones only, with some absent. Of some 380,000 clones listed, 90% to 98% are singletons. Sequencing used memory CD8+ T cells sorted from blood. Subset indicated: CD45RO+ cells pooled with CCR7-negative TemRA cells. The receptors shown here come from a man aged 25-45 years in good health.

The V gene is TRBV7-2, the J gene TRBJ2-3, with 8 bases aligning to TRBD2. There are 15 residues in the CDR3. The V and J ends lost 6 bases and 7 bases, in that order; junction bases with no gene match: 12. The germline V gene has CDR1 SGHTA and CDR2 FQGNSA. The CDR3 coding sequence is TGTGCCAGCAGTCGTAGCGGGAATGGGAGGAATACGCAGTATTTT. The encoded protein is CASSRSGNGRNTQYF.

The V call is TRBV5-4, the J call TRBJ2-1; weak D call: TRBD2 (6 bases). This CDR3 is built from 15 residues. V shed 7 bases and J shed 10 bases, with 24 bases lying between them. CDR1 is SGHNT, CDR2 YYREEE, per germline (reference sequence). The CDR3 loop reads CASSFIGSSVREQFF. In DNA form, the CDR3 reads TGTGCCAGCTCTTTTATCGGGAGCTCGGTTCGGGAGCAGTTCTTC. Together with reference TRBV5-4 and TRBJ2-1, the CDR3 gives the full variable domain: ETGVTQSPTHLIKTRGQQVTLRCSSQSGHNTVSWYQQALGQGPQFIFQYYREEENGRGNFPPRFSGLQFPNYSSELNVNALELDDSALYLCASSFIGSSVREQFFGPGTRLTVL.

Remarks on this clone: The identical CDR3 is also encoded by other nucleotide sequences in the sample. The chain employs TRBV7-9 and TRBJ2-3; 7 nucleotides line up with TRBD2. Looked up from germline, CDR1 is SEHNR and CDR2 is FQNEAQ (reference sequence). CDR3 size: 17 residues. After removal of 1 base from V and 3 bases from J, the junction contained 10 bases not matched to a gene. CDR3 nucleotides: TGTGCCAGCAGCTTAGGGGGGGGGAGGGCCGGAACAGATACGCAGTATTTT. Translating gives CASSLGGGRAGTDTQYF. Full variable domain (missing parts from reference TRBV7-9 and TRBJ2-3): DTGVSQNPRHKITKRGQNVTFRCDPISEHNRLYWYRQTLGQGPEFLTYFQNEAQLEKSRLLSDRFSAERPKGSFSTLEIQRTEQGDSAMYLCASSLGGGRAGTDTQYFGPGTRLTVL.

This chain joins TRBV5-1 and TRBJ2-5; the D is unclear. The last part of the DNA fits TRBJ2-7 better; the J call may be wrong. The CDR3 spans 13 residues. The germline V gene encodes CDR1 SGHRS and CDR2 YFSETQ. The CDR3 spells CASSYDNPYEQYF. In DNA, the CDR3 is TGCGCCAGCAGCTACGACAATCCCTACGAGCAGTACTTC.

This chain connects TRBV19 to TRBJ2-7, with D maybe TRBD2 (6 bases). Germline CDR1 is LNHDA and CDR2 is SQIVND (reference sequence). There are 13 residues in the CDR3. With 2 bases removed from V and 5 bases from J, the gap between germline ends came to 10 bases. CDR3 in amino acids: CASSIKGGNEQYF. Written as DNA, the CDR3 is TGTGCCAGTAGTATAAAGGGCGGGAACGAGCAGTACTTC.

This chain links TRBV28 with TRBJ2-4, with TRBD1 as a possible D gene (5 bases). V was clipped by 3 bases and J by 6 bases, with 12 bases between them. Germline V gene lookup returns CDR1 MDHEN and CDR2 SYDVKM. The CDR3 consists of 14 residues. The CDR3 reads CASSLGQKVNIQYF. The CDR3 DNA reads TGTGCCAGCAGTTTGGGGCAGAAGGTAAACATTCAGTACTTC. The full variable domain, with the rest looked up from reference TRBV28 and TRBJ2-4, is DVKVTQSSRYLVKRTGEKVFLECVQDMDHENMFWYRQDPGLGLRLIYFSYDVKMKEKGDIPEGYSVSREKKERFSLILESASTNQTSMYLCASSLGQKVNIQYFGAGTRLSVL.

V is TRBV19 and J is TRBJ2-2; D possibly corresponds to TRBD1 (5 bases). Trimming took 5 bases from V and 5 from J, leaving 9 bases between them. The CDR3 has 13 amino acids. Germline V lookup: CDR1 LNHDA, CDR2 SQIVND (reference sequence). The CDR3 spells CASSSRQTGELFF. The CDR3, as DNA: TGTGCCAGTAGTTCAAGACAGACCGGGGAGCTGTTTTTT.

This clone was detected a few times. This rearrangement joins TRBV2 to TRBJ1-5, with 10 nucleotides matching TRBD1. This CDR3 contains 16 residues. CDR1 and CDR2 from the germline V gene are SNHLY and FYNNEI. V was pared by 5 bases and J by 5 bases, with 9 bases of the junction left unmatched. The CDR3 nucleotides are TGTGCCAGCAGTCGGGACAGGGGATTTCGGGATCAGCCCCAGCATTTT. This translates into CASSRDRGFRDQPQHF.

The gene calls are TRBV5-1 and TRBJ1-4; 9 nucleotides agree with TRBD1. The length of the CDR3 is 16 residues. Trimming took 4 bases from V and 0 from J; bases not matched to a gene: 4. Germline lookup yields CDR1 SGHRS and CDR2 YFSETQ. CDR3: CASSQTGGATNEKLFF. As DNA, the CDR3 is TGCGCCAGCAGCCAGACAGGGGGAGCAACTAATGAAAAACTGTTTTTT.

This clone has only one observation. This chain joins TRBV11-2 and TRBJ2-4; D may be TRBD2 (6 bases). CDR1 SGHAT and CDR2 FQNNGV come from the germline V gene. CDR3 length: 13 amino acids. V lost 5 bases, J lost 5 bases, and 10 bases lay in between. CDR3 in amino acids: CASSPGTQNIQYF. The CDR3 coding sequence is TGTGCCAGCAGCCCAGGGACTCAAAACATTCAGTACTTC.

This chain uses TRBV7-2 with TRBJ2-3, with TRBD2 as a possible D gene (6 bases). Germline CDR1 reads SGHTA; CDR2 reads FQGNSA. The germline V and J ends were trimmed by 4 bases and 0 bases, with 20 bases remaining between them. The CDR3 is made up of 18 amino acids. CDR3 sequence reads: CASSSRRGWRGSTDTQYF. As DNA, the CDR3 is TGTGCCAGCAGCTCTAGAAGGGGTTGGCGGGGAAGCACAGATACGCAGTATTTT.

This chain joins TRBV6-1 and TRBJ2-7; 12 bases agree with TRBD2. The germline V gene has CDR1 MNHNS and CDR2 SASEGT. The V and J ends lost 6 bases and 1 base, in that order; junction bases with no gene match: 4. The CDR3 covers 15 residues. CDR3 residues: CASRQLAGGSYEQYF. The CDR3 nucleotides are TGTGCCAGCAGACAGCTAGCGGGAGGGTCCTACGAGCAGTACTTC.

The chain has TRBV1 and TRBJ2-1; TRBD2, the D gene given by the table, was not confirmed from the DNA. TRBV1 is described as a pseudogene. The CDR3 totals 16 residues. The CDR3 DNA is TGCACCAGCAGCCAACAGGGACTAGCGGGAGCGGATGAGCAGTTCTTC. Protein sequence: CTSSQQGLAGADEQFF.

The chain has TRBV19 and TRBJ1-5; D ambiguous. Germline lookup yields CDR1 LNHDA and CDR2 SQIVND (reference sequence). The ends were cut back, 4 bases at V and 7 bases at J, with 11 bases in the middle. This CDR3 region has 13 residues. The CDR3 spells CASSTYSGQPQHF. The CDR3 nucleotides are TGTGCCAGTAGTACTTACTCGGGACAGCCCCAGCATTTT.

This clone turned up a few times. V gene TRBV21-1 combines with J gene TRBJ1-5. TRBV21-1 is listed as a pseudogene. This CDR3 contains 10 residues. The CDR3 coding sequence is TGTGCCAGTTCACAAGGGCCCCAGCATTTT. The encoded protein is CASSQGPQHF.

This clone was observed once. The rearrangement links TRBV7-2 to TRBJ2-2, with D possibly matching TRBD2 (5 bases). Deletions cut 3 bases from V and 1 base from J, with 6 bases between. The germline V gene encodes CDR1 SGHTA and CDR2 FQGNSA. The CDR3 runs to 14 residues. For the CDR3, the DNA is TGTGCCAGCAGCTTCCGGGAGAACACCGGGGAGCTGTTTTTT. Its translation: CASSFRENTGELFF.

The gene calls are TRBV19 and TRBJ1-5; TRBD1 is a possible D gene (5 bases). Germline V gene data show CDR1 as LNHDA and CDR2 as SQIVND (reference sequence). This CDR3 has 15 amino acids. V shed 5 bases and J shed 5 bases, with 16 bases lying between them. The CDR3, as DNA: TGTGCCAGTAGTTGGGAGAGGGGATGGGATCAGCCCCAGCATTTT. Its protein product is CASSWERGWDQPQHF.

This chain joins TRBV15 and TRBJ1-4; TRBD1 matches at 9 bases. The ends lost 4 bases at V and 8 bases at J; junction bases unmatched: 5. Germline lookup yields CDR1 LNHNV and CDR2 YYDKDF (reference sequence). The CDR3 covers 14 residues. The CDR3 region has the DNA TGTGCCACCAGCATCTCTGGACAGGGGGAAAAACTGTTTTTT. Protein: CATSISGQGEKLFF.

The J gene is TRBJ1-5, the V gene TRBV28; 9 bases are shared with TRBD1. The CDR3 is 14 amino acids. V trimming: 6 bases; J trimming: 6 bases; junction bases outside the gene matches: 6. Germline values: CDR1 MDHEN, CDR2 SYDVKM. The CDR3 reads CASRRGQGAQPQHF. DNA for the CDR3: TGTGCCAGCAGGAGGGGACAGGGTGCTCAGCCCCAGCATTTT.

This rearrangement joins TRBV4-2 to TRBJ2-2; D remains ambiguous. Per germline, CDR1 LGHNA and CDR2 YNFKEQ. V was clipped by 0 bases and J by 3 bases, with 14 bases between them. This CDR3 is 17 amino acids long. The CDR3 region is CASSQEVPNPHTGELFF. Here the CDR3 DNA reads TGTGCCAGCAGCCAAGAAGTCCCCAATCCGCACACCGGGGAGCTGTTTTTT.

This clone showed up just a few times. The chain couples TRBV6-6 to TRBJ1-1, with D possibly matching TRBD1 (5 bases). Trimming left V 4 bases short and J 6 bases short, with 9 bases between. The CDR3 spans 12 residues. Germline CDR1 MNHNY, CDR2 SVGAGI (reference sequence). In DNA, the CDR3 is TGTGCCAGCAGTTCAGGGTATGCTGAAGCTTTCTTT. Translated, it gives CASSSGYAEAFF.

The V call is TRBV5-1, the J call TRBJ2-1, with 9 positions matching TRBD2. The junction had 13 bases not matched to a gene; V was cut back by 4 bases and J by 8 bases. CDR3 size: 16 residues. Germline V gene data show CDR1 as SGHRS and CDR2 as YFSETQ. This chain's CDR3 is CASSQVAGAFWDEQFF. The CDR3 DNA reads as TGCGCCAGCAGCCAGGTAGCGGGAGCGTTCTGGGATGAGCAGTTCTTC.

The chain has TRBV10-3 and TRBJ2-7, with TRBD1 matching over 9 bases. V lost 3 bases and J lost 6; bases outside the gene matches: 9. CDR3 length: 15 residues. Germline V gives CDR1 ENHRY, CDR2 SYGVKD. In nucleotides, the CDR3 is TGTGCCATCAGTGAAGGTGGGACAGGGAGCGGCGAGCAGTACTTC. As protein: CAISEGGTGSGEQYF.

As to this clone: Distinct nucleotide sequences in the sample also encode this CDR3. This chain links TRBV6-5 with TRBJ1-1; D gene uncertain. Trimming removed 0 bases at V and 2 bases at J, with 4 bases between. Germline V lookup: CDR1 MNHEY, CDR2 SVGAGI. This CDR3 is 13 amino acids long. The CDR3 sequence: CASSYSRNTEAFF. In DNA, the CDR3 is TGTGCCAGCAGTTACTCGAGAAACACTGAAGCTTTCTTT.

This clone is a singleton in its sample. The chain carries TRBV28 and TRBJ1-4; possibly TRBD1 for D (5 bases). V was trimmed by 7 bases and J by 4 bases, leaving 13 bases between them. The CDR3 consists of 14 residues. Germline CDR1 and CDR2: MDHEN and SYDVKM. The DNA of the CDR3 is TGTGCCAGCAACTCGCGACAGTTTAATGAAAAACTGTTTTTT. This codes for CASNSRQFNEKLFF.

This clone has just one count. This rearrangement joins TRBV19 to TRBJ2-7; 7 bases align to TRBD1. Germline CDR1 is LNHDA and CDR2 is SQIVND (reference sequence). The ends lost 7 bases at V and 6 bases at J; junction bases unmatched: 12. The CDR3 loop spans 14 amino acids. CDR3 coding DNA: TGTGCCAGTACGATAGGGACAGCAGCGTCCGAGCAGTACTTC. It encodes CASTIGTAASEQYF.